The sequence of this TCR beta chain was determined in a study of long-term antiretroviral therapy in people with HIV. This clone has a single count. Per germline, CDR1 SEHNR and CDR2 FQNEAQ (reference sequence). V dropped 1 base and J dropped 7; count of bases not matched to a gene: 5. The CDR3 extends over 16 amino acids. This was the immunoSEQ v3.0 assay at survey level. Only in-frame clones appear in the TCRdb table, and some are missing; sequencing was by immunoSEQ multiplex PCR. The table includes about 11,000 clones, under 85% detected once. The V and J genes are TRBV7-9 and TRBJ2-2, with 11 bases fitting TRBD2. This receptor was obtained from a man aged 25-45 years with HIV. Material: unsorted PBMCs, obtained at the start of antiretroviral therapy, before treatment. CDR3 DNA sequence: TGTGCCAGCAGCTTAGTGACTAGCGGGGACGGCGGGGAGCTGTTTTTT. It translates to CASSLVTSGDGGELFF.